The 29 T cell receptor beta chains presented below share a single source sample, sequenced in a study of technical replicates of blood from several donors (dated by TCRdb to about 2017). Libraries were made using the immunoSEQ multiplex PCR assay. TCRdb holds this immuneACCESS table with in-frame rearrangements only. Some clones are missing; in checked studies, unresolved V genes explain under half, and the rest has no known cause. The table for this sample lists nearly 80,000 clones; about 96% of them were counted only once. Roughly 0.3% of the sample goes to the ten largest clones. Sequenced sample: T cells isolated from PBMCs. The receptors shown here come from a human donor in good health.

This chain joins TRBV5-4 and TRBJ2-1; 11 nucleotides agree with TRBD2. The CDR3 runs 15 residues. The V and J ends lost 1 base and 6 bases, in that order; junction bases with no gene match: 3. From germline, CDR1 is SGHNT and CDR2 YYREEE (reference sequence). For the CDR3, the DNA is TGTGCCAGCAGCTTGCCGGGACTAGCGGCCAATGAGCAGTTCTTC. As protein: CASSLPGLAANEQFF.

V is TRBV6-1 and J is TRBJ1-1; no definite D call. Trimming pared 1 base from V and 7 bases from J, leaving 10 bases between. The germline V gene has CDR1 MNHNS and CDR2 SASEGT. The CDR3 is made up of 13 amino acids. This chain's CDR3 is CASSEGGSLEAFF. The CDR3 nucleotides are TGTGCCAGCAGTGAAGGTGGCTCCCTTGAAGCTTTCTTT.

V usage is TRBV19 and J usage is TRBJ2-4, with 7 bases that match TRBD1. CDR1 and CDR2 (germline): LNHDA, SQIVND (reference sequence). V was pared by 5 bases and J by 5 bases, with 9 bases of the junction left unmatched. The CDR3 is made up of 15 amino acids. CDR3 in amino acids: CASSRRGQWENIQYF. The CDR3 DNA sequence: TGTGCCAGTAGTCGTAGGGGACAGTGGGAAAACATTCAGTACTTC.

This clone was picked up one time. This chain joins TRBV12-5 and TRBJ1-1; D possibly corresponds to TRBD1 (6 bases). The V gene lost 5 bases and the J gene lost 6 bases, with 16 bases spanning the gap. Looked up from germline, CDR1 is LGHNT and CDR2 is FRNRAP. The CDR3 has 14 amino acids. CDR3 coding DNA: TGTGCTAGTGGTCAGGGGAGAAGGATGGCTGAAGCTTTCTTT. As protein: CASGQGRRMAEAFF.

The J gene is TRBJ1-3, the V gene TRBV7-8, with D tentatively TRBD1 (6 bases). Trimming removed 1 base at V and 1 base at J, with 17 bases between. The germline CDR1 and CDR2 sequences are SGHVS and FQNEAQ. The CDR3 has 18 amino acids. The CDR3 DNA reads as TGTGCCAGCAGCTTAGATCGGGTCGCAGGGGCATCTGGAAACACCATATATTTT. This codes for CASSLDRVAGASGNTIYF.

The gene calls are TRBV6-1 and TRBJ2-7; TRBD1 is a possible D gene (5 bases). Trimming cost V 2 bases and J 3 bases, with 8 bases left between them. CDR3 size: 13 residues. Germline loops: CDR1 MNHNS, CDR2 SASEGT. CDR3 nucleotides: TGTGCCAGCAGTGAACAGGGAAACTACGAGCAGTACTTC. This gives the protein CASSEQGNYEQYF.

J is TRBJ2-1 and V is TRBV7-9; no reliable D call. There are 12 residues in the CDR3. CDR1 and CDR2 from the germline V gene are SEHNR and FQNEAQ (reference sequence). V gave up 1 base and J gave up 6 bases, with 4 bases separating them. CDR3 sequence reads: CASSLVGNEQFF. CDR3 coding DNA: TGTGCCAGCAGCTTAGTCGGCAATGAGCAGTTCTTC.

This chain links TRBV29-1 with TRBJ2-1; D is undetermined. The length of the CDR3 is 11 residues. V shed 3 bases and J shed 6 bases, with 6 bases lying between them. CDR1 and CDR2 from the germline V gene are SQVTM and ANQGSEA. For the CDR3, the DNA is TGCAGCGTTGACCCTAGCAATGAGCAGTTCTTC. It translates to CSVDPSNEQFF.

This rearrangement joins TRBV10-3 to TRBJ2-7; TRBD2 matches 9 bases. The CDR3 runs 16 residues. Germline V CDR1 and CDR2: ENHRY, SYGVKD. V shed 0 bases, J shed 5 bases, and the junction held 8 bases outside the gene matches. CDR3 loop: CAISESIVAGVNEQYF. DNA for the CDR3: TGTGCCATCAGTGAGTCGATAGTAGCGGGAGTAAACGAGCAGTACTTC.

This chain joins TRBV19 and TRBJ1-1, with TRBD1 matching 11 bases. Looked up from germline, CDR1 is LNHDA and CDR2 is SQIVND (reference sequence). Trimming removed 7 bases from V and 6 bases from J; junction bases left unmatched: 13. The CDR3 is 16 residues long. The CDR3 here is CASINIPGQGGPEAFF. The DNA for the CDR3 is TGTGCCAGTATTAACATACCGGGACAGGGGGGCCCTGAAGCTTTCTTT.

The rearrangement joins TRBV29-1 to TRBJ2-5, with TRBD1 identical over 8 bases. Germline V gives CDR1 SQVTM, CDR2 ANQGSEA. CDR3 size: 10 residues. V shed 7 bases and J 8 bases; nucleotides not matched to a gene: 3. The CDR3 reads CSAQGDTQYF. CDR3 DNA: TGCAGCGCACAGGGGGATACCCAGTACTTC.

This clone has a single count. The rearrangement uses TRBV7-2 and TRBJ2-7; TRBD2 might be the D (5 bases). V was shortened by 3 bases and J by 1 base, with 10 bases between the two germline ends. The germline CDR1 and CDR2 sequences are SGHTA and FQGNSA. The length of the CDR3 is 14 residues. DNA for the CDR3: TGTGCCAGCAGCTTCTCGTGGGAGTCCTACGAGCAGTACTTC. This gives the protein CASSFSWESYEQYF.

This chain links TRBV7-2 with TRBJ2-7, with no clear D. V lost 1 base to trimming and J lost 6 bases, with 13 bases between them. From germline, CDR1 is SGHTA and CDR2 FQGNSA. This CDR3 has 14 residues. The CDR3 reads CASSLEAHDCEQYF. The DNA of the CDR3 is TGTGCCAGCAGCTTAGAAGCCCACGATTGCGAGCAGTACTTC.

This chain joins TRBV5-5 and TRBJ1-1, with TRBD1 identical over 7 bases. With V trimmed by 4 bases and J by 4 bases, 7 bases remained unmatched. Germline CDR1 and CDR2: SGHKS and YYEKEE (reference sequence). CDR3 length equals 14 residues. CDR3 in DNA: TGTGCCAGCAGCGCCCTGACAGGGCCCACTGAAGCTTTCTTT. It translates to CASSALTGPTEAFF.

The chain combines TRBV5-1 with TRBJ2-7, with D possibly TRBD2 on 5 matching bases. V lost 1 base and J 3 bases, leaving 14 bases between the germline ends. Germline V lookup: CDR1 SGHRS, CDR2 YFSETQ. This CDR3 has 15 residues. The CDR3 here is CASSLLGVGNYEQYF. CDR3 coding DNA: TGCGCCAGCAGCTTGCTCGGGGTAGGGAACTACGAGCAGTACTTC. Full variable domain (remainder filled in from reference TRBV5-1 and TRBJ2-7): KAGVTQTPRYLIKTRGQQVTLSCSPISGHRSVSWYQQTPGQGLQFLFEYFSETQRNKGNFPGRFSGRQFSNSRSEMNVSTLELGDSALYLCASSLLGVGNYEQYFGPGTRLTVT.

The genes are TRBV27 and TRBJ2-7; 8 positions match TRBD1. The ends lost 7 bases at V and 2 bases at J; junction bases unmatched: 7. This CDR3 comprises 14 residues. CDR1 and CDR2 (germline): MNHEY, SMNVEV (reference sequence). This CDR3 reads CASNPTGETYEQYF. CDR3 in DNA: TGTGCCAGCAATCCGACAGGGGAGACCTACGAGCAGTACTTC.

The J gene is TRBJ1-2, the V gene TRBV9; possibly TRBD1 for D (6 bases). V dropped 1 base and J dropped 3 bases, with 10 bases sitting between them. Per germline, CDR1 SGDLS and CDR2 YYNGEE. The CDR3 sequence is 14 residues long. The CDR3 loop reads CASSVKGGYYGYTF. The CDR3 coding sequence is TGTGCCAGCAGCGTAAAGGGGGGGTACTATGGCTACACCTTC.

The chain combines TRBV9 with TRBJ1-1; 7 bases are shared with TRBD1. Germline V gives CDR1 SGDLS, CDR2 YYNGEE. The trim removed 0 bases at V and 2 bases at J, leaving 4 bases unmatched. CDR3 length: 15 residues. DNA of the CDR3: TGTGCCAGCAGCGTAGATGGGACAGCTAACACTGAAGCTTTCTTT. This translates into CASSVDGTANTEAFF.

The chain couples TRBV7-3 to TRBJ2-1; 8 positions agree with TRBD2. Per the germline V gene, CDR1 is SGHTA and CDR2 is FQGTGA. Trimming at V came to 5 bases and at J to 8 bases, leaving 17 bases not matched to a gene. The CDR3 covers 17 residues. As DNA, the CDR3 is TGTGCCAGCAGCATGGGCCCAGTAGCGGGAAACCGGGATGAGCAGTTCTTC. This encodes CASSMGPVAGNRDEQFF.

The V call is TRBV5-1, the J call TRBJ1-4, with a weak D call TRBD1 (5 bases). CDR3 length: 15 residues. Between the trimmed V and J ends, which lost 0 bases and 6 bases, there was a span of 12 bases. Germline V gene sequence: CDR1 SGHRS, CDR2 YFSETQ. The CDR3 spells CASSLGYGGDEKLFF. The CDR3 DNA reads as TGCGCCAGCAGCTTGGGGTACGGGGGGGATGAAAAACTGTTTTTT.

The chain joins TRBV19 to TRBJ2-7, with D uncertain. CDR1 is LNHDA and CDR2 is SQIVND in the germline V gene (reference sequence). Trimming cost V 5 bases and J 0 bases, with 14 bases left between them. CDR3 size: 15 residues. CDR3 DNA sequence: TGTGCCAGTAGTGCGCCTAATACTATCTCCTACGAGCAGTACTTC. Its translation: CASSAPNTISYEQYF.

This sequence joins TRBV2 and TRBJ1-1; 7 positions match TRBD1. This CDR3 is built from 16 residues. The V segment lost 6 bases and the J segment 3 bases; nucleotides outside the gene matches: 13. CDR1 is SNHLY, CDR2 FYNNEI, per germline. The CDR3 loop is CASSGDREILYTEAFF. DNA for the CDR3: TGTGCCAGCAGCGGAGACAGGGAAATTTTATACACTGAAGCTTTCTTT.

The CDR3 bases are TGCGCCAGCAGGGGGGCCATAGTCTCTGAAGCTTTCTTT. Translation gives CASRGAIVSEAFF. This chain uses TRBV4-1 with TRBJ1-1, with D possibly matching TRBD1 (6 bases). The germline V and J ends were trimmed by 6 bases and 6 bases, with 14 bases remaining between them. Looked up from germline, CDR1 is MGHRA and CDR2 is YSYEKL. CDR3 length equals 13 residues.

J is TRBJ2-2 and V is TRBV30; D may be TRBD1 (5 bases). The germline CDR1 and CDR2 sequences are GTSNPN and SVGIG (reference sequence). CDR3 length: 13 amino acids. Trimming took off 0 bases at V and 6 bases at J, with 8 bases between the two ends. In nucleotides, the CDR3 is TGTGCCTGGAGTGTACAGGTATCCGGGGAGCTGTTTTTT. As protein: CAWSVQVSGELFF.

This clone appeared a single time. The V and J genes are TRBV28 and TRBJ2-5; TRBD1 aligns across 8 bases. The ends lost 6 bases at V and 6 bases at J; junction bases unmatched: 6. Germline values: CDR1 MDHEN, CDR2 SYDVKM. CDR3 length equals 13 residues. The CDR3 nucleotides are TGTGCCAGCAGCCGCGGACAGGGAAAGACCCAGTACTTC. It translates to CASSRGQGKTQYF.

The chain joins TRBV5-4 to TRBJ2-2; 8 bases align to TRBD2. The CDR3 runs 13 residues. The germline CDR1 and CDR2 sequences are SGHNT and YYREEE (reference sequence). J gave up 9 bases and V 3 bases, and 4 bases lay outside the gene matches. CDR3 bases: TGTGCCAGCAGCTCGGGGGGGTTGAGGGAGCTGTTTTTT. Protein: CASSSGGLRELFF.

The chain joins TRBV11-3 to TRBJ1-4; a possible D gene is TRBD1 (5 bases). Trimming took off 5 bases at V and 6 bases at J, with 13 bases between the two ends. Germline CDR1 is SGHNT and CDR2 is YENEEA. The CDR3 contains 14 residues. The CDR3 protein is CASSNGGQDEKLFF. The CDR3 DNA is TGTGCCAGCAGCAACGGGGGTCAGGATGAAAAACTGTTTTTT.

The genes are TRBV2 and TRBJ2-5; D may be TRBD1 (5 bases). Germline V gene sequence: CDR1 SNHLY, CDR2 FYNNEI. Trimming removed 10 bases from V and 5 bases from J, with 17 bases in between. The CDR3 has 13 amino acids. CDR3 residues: CATAIRDLETQYF. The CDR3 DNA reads TGTGCCACCGCCATCAGGGATTTGGAGACCCAGTACTTC.

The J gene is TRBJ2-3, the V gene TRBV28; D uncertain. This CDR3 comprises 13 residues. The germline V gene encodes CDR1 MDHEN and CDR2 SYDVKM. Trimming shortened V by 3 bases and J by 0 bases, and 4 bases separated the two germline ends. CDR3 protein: CASSFSSTDTQYF. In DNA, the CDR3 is TGTGCCAGCAGTTTCTCTAGCACAGATACGCAGTATTTT.